Following are 31 T cell receptor beta chains from one sample sequenced in a study of blood T cell repertoires in COVID-19 (TCRdb year 2020). Library method: the immunoSEQ multiplex PCR assay. Held by TCRdb, this immuneACCESS table contains in-frame sequences only and omits some clones. Under half of the omission traces to an unresolved V gene where checked; the cause of the rest is unknown. Across this sample there are some 190,000 clones, with less than 90% seen only once. Around 21% of the sample comes from the top ten. Sequences were obtained from peripheral blood. The receptors were gathered from a human donor in a cohort sampled during active COVID-19.

This chain links TRBV24-1 with TRBJ1-1, with 8 bases fitting TRBD1. Germline assignment: CDR1 KGHDR and CDR2 SFDVKD. This CDR3 region has 15 residues. After removal of 7 bases from V and 4 bases from J, the junction contained 10 bases not matched to a gene. Written as DNA, the CDR3 is TGTGCCACCAGAGGGACAGGACCCCAGGGCACTGAAGCTTTCTTT. Encoded protein: CATRGTGPQGTEAFF.

The CDR3 DNA is TGTGCCACCTCTAGGGACACCACTGAAGCTTTCTTT. The encoded protein is CATSRDTTEAFF. V is TRBV28 and J is TRBJ1-1, with D perhaps TRBD1 (6 bases). Between the trimmed V and J ends, which lost 10 bases and 4 bases, there was a span of 13 bases. Per the germline V gene, CDR1 is MDHEN and CDR2 is SYDVKM. The CDR3 covers 12 residues.

V usage is TRBV27 and J usage is TRBJ1-5, with D perhaps TRBD1 (5 bases). The CDR3 consists of 16 residues. The V and J ends lost 1 base and 2 bases respectively, with 12 bases between them. Germline V lookup: CDR1 MNHEY, CDR2 SMNVEV (reference sequence). The CDR3 coding sequence is TGTGCCAGCAGTTTATTGGCAGGGTTAGGCAATCAGCCCCAGCATTTT. Translation: CASSLLAGLGNQPQHF.

This chain uses TRBV5-1 with TRBJ1-6; no clear D gene. V was trimmed by 4 bases and J by 0 bases, leaving 11 bases between them. Looked up from germline, CDR1 is SGHRS and CDR2 is YFSETQ. The CDR3 length is 16 residues. The CDR3, as DNA: TGCGCCAGCAGCCTGACTGGGAGCTCCTATAATTCACCCCTCCACTTT. Translating gives CASSLTGSSYNSPLHF.

The rearrangement joins TRBV9 to TRBJ2-2, with D possibly TRBD1 on 6 matching bases. Per germline, CDR1 SGDLS and CDR2 YYNGEE. This CDR3 is built from 13 residues. Trimming stripped 4 bases from V and 6 bases from J, with 10 bases between. DNA of the CDR3: TGTGCCAGCAGCCCCCAGGGGCCCGGGGAGCTGTTTTTT. Its translation: CASSPQGPGELFF.

The chain is built from TRBV5-1 and TRBJ1-3; no clear D. CDR1 and CDR2 (germline): SGHRS, YFSETQ. V lost 4 bases and J lost 2, with 10 bases in between. CDR3 length: 14 amino acids. This CDR3 reads CASSLPGTGNTIYF. DNA for the CDR3: TGCGCCAGCAGCCTCCCAGGAACTGGAAACACCATATATTTT.

The chain couples TRBV7-9 to TRBJ2-5; D not certain. CDR1 and CDR2 from the germline V gene are SEHNR and FQNEAQ (reference sequence). The CDR3 sequence is 15 residues long. The V end lost 2 bases, the J end lost 4 bases, and 14 bases lay between the germline ends. CDR3 sequence (DNA): TGTGCCAGCAGCTTAACGGCAACTACGGCAGAGACCCAGTACTTC. Translation gives CASSLTATTAETQYF.

This clone was detected once. The V call is TRBV6-2 or TRBV6-3, the J call TRBJ1-5; D gene unclear. V shed 3 bases and J shed 3 bases, with 9 bases lying between them. The CDR3 covers 14 residues. Germline V gene lookup returns CDR1 MNHEY and CDR2 SVGEGT. CDR3 DNA: TGTGCCAGCAGTTATTCGCGAAACAATCAGCCCCAGCATTTT. As protein: CASSYSRNNQPQHF.

This sequence joins TRBV7-2 and TRBJ2-7, with 8 nucleotides matching TRBD1. CDR1 is SGHTA and CDR2 is FQGNSA in the germline V gene. The CDR3 is 14 amino acids. After removal of 2 bases from V and 7 bases from J, the junction contained 7 bases not matched to a gene. The CDR3: CASSLLQGVTEQYF. The CDR3 DNA follows: TGTGCCAGCAGCTTATTACAGGGGGTTACGGAGCAGTACTTC. Based on the CDR3 plus reference TRBV7-2 and TRBJ2-7, the full variable domain is GAGVSQSPSNKVTEKGKDVELRCDPISGHTALYWYRQSLGQGLEFLIYFQGNSAPDKSGLPSDRFSAERTGGSVSTLTIQRTQQEDSAVYLCASSLLQGVTEQYFGPGTRLTVT.

The chain is built from TRBV3-1 (or the pseudogene TRBV3-2) and TRBJ1-5; D is unresolved. The CDR3 has 14 amino acids. Trimming cost V 0 bases and J 4 bases, with 7 bases left between them. From germline, CDR1 is LGHDT and CDR2 YNNKEL (reference sequence). CDR3 protein: CASSQDGRNQPQHF. Written as DNA, the CDR3 is TGTGCCAGCAGCCAAGATGGCAGAAATCAGCCCCAGCATTTT.

This chain links TRBV3-1 (or the pseudogene TRBV3-2) with TRBJ1-4; 7 nucleotides agree with TRBD1. The CDR3 covers 14 residues. J was trimmed by 4 bases and V by 3 bases; bases with no gene match: 2. Germline lookup yields CDR1 LGHDT and CDR2 YNNKEL (reference sequence). In nucleotides, the CDR3 is TGTGCCAGCAGCCACGGGACAGTTAATGAAAAACTGTTTTTT. This codes for CASSHGTVNEKLFF.

The rearrangement links TRBV3-1 (or the pseudogene TRBV3-2) to TRBJ2-1, with D tentatively TRBD2 (5 bases). The CDR3 loop spans 14 amino acids. The germline V gene encodes CDR1 LGHDT and CDR2 YNNKEL (reference sequence). Trimming shortened V by 4 bases and J by 7 bases, and 14 bases separated the two germline ends. CDR3 bases: TGTGCCAGCAGCCTCCGCCAATTAGCGAATGAGCAGTTCTTC. Protein product: CASSLRQLANEQFF.

This clone was recorded only once. The genes are TRBV3-1 (or the pseudogene TRBV3-2) and TRBJ2-4, with D possibly matching TRBD1 (6 bases). Looked up from germline, CDR1 is LGHDT and CDR2 is YNNKEL (reference sequence). CDR3 length: 14 amino acids. Deletions cut 4 bases from V and 5 bases from J, with 12 bases between. CDR3 protein: CASSRTARENIQYF. CDR3 DNA sequence: TGTGCCAGCAGCCGGACAGCGAGGGAAAACATTCAGTACTTC.

This clone came up once. The chain couples TRBV7-8 to TRBJ1-5, with 9 bases matching TRBD1. Unmatched junction bases numbered 9, after V lost 5 bases and J lost 7 bases. CDR3 size: 15 residues. Germline values: CDR1 SGHVS, CDR2 FQNEAQ. CDR3 protein: CASSLIQGARQPQHF. In DNA, the CDR3 is TGTGCCAGCAGCCTGATACAGGGGGCTCGGCAGCCCCAGCATTTT.

This rearrangement joins TRBV2 to TRBJ2-3, with TRBD1 identical over 9 bases. This CDR3 contains 14 residues. Losses at the gene ends were 5 bases for V and 6 bases for J; bases not matched to a gene: 6. CDR1 is SNHLY, CDR2 FYNNEI, per germline. CDR3 amino acids: CASSINRGLDTQYF. Written as DNA, the CDR3 is TGTGCCAGCAGTATCAACAGGGGGCTTGATACGCAGTATTTT.

V gene TRBV3-1 (or the pseudogene TRBV3-2) combines with J gene TRBJ2-3, with TRBD2 identical over 7 bases. The V gene's germline CDR1 is LGHDT and CDR2 YNNKEL (reference sequence). Germline trimming cut 1 base from V and 6 bases from J; bases unmatched to any gene: 4. The CDR3 is made up of 14 amino acids. This CDR3 is CASSQVEGGDTQYF. The CDR3 bases are TGTGCCAGCAGCCAAGTAGAGGGAGGGGATACGCAGTATTTT.

This clone was picked up a small number of times. The rearrangement links TRBV3-1 (or the pseudogene TRBV3-2) to TRBJ2-1, with D maybe TRBD2 (6 bases). Germline CDR1 is LGHDT and CDR2 is YNNKEL (reference sequence). V dropped 7 bases and J dropped 4 bases, with 20 bases sitting between them. The CDR3 extends over 16 amino acids. The CDR3 bases are TGTGCCAGCAAGTCTACGACGGGAGTTTATTACAATGAGCAGTTCTTC. Protein sequence: CASKSTTGVYYNEQFF.

This clone was seen a single time. V is TRBV6-2 or TRBV6-3 and J is TRBJ2-2, with D possibly being TRBD2 (5 bases). Trimming took off 0 bases at V and 6 bases at J, with 8 bases between the two ends. This CDR3 spans 14 amino acids. Germline lookup yields CDR1 MNHEY and CDR2 SVGEGT. The DNA of the CDR3 is TGTGCCAGCAGTTACTCCAGCGGCTCCGGGGAGCTGTTTTTT. It specifies CASSYSSGSGELFF.

J is TRBJ1-1 and V is TRBV5-1; D is perhaps TRBD1 (6 bases). The V gene lost 7 bases and the J gene lost 11 bases, with 24 bases spanning the gap. Germline CDR1 is SGHRS and CDR2 is YFSETQ. This CDR3 spans 14 amino acids. The CDR3 sequence: CASQKTRDTLKAFF. The CDR3 coding sequence is TGCGCCAGCCAGAAGACGAGGGACACACTGAAGGCTTTCTTT.

This clone has only a few counts. The genes are TRBV30 and TRBJ2-6; no reliable D call. CDR3 size: 14 residues. Trimming removed 5 bases at V and 1 base at J, with 9 bases between. CDR1 is GTSNPN, CDR2 SVGIG, per germline (reference sequence). The CDR3 DNA is TGTGCCTGGGGGCAGCAATCTGGGGCCAACGTCCTGACTTTC. It encodes CAWGQQSGANVLTF. Supplemented by reference TRBV30 and TRBJ2-6, the full variable domain reads SQTIHQWPATLVQPVGSPLSLECTVEGTSNPNLYWYRQAAGRGLQLLFYSVGIGQISSEVPQNLSASRPQDRQFILSSKKLLLSDSGFYLCAWGQQSGANVLTFGAGSRLTVL.

CDR3 coding DNA: TGTGCCAGCAACGATCGGGCTAGCGGGAGAGGCGAGCAGTTCTTC. Its translation: CASNDRASGRGEQFF. V and J are TRBV7-2 and TRBJ2-1; 10 nucleotides agree with TRBD2. V shed 7 bases, J shed 10 bases, and the junction held 13 bases outside the gene matches. CDR1 and CDR2 (germline): SGHTA, FQGNSA. This CDR3 is built from 15 residues. Supplemented by reference TRBV7-2 and TRBJ2-1, the full variable domain reads GAGVSQSPSNKVTEKGKDVELRCDPISGHTALYWYRQSLGQGLEFLIYFQGNSAPDKSGLPSDRFSAERTGGSVSTLTIQRTQQEDSAVYLCASNDRASGRGEQFFGPGTRLTVL.

V gene TRBV9 combines with J gene TRBJ2-3, with D maybe TRBD1 (6 bases). The CDR3 has 16 amino acids. CDR1 and CDR2 from the germline V gene are SGDLS and YYNGEE. V was clipped by 4 bases and J by 6 bases, with 21 bases between them. The CDR3 sequence is CASSPRTAGLGDTQYF. The CDR3 nucleotides read TGTGCCAGCAGCCCTCGGACAGCCGGCCTAGGGGATACGCAGTATTTT.

The chain joins TRBV15 to TRBJ1-6, with a tentative D call TRBD1 (5 bases). The CDR3 totals 18 residues. V was pared by 1 base and J by 0 bases, with 13 bases between. The germline V gene has CDR1 LNHNV and CDR2 YYDKDF (reference sequence). CDR3 bases: TGTGCCACCAGCAGAGGTGGACAAACGAGCTCCTATAATTCACCCCTCCACTTT. Translated, it gives CATSRGGQTSSYNSPLHF.

This clone was found a few times. The rearrangement links TRBV19 to TRBJ1-5, with D perhaps TRBD1 (5 bases). CDR3 size: 15 residues. Between the trimmed V and J ends, which lost 6 bases and 0 bases, there was a span of 12 bases. Germline V lookup: CDR1 LNHDA, CDR2 SQIVND (reference sequence). CDR3 DNA sequence: TGTGCCAGTAGGCCGACAGTAAGTAGCAATCAGCCCCAGCATTTT. Translation: CASRPTVSSNQPQHF.

This clone is a singleton in its sample. This chain joins TRBV3-1 (or the pseudogene TRBV3-2) and TRBJ1-1, with TRBD1 matching over 7 bases. The CDR3 totals 14 residues. J was trimmed by 1 base and V by 4 bases; bases with no gene match: 3. CDR1 and CDR2 from the germline V gene are LGHDT and YNNKEL (reference sequence). CDR3 in amino acids: CASSLGQWNTEAFF. CDR3 in DNA: TGTGCCAGCAGCCTGGGACAGTGGAACACTGAAGCTTTCTTT.

The chain couples TRBV2 to TRBJ2-2; 9 positions agree with TRBD1. This CDR3 comprises 13 residues. The trim removed 7 bases at V and 7 bases at J, leaving 4 bases unmatched. Germline V gene lookup returns CDR1 SNHLY and CDR2 FYNNEI. CDR3 nucleotides: TGTGCCAGCAACAGGGGGCCGGGCGGGGAGCTGTTTTTT. Amino acids: CASNRGPGGELFF.

The CDR3 DNA reads as TGTGCCAGCAGTGAGCAGGGGGCTACGTATGGCTACACCTTC. This encodes CASSEQGATYGYTF. The chain recombines TRBV2 with TRBJ1-2; 8 bases are shared with TRBD1. Per germline, CDR1 SNHLY and CDR2 FYNNEI. This CDR3 spans 14 amino acids. With V trimmed by 3 bases and J by 5 bases, 5 bases remained unmatched.

The CDR3, as DNA: TGTGCCAGCAGTTTAGGACCGAGGGATTATGGCTACACCTTC. It encodes CASSLGPRDYGYTF. The chain employs TRBV27 and TRBJ1-2, with D unresolved. Deletions cut 2 bases from V and 5 bases from J, with 12 bases between. Germline CDR1 and CDR2: MNHEY and SMNVEV (reference sequence). This CDR3 region has 14 residues.

This chain joins TRBV7-2 and TRBJ2-7; D uncertain. Trimming left V 5 bases short and J 0 bases short, with 14 bases between. This CDR3 contains 15 residues. CDR1 SGHTA and CDR2 FQGNSA come from the germline V gene. The CDR3 DNA sequence: TGTGCCAGCAGCCTTAACCCAAGGAGCTCCTACGAGCAGTACGTC. Translated, it gives CASSLNPRSSYEQYV.

The V and J genes are TRBV7-2 and TRBJ1-5, with D unclear. The V end lost 6 bases, the J end lost 11 bases, and 17 bases lay between the germline ends. Germline V gene lookup returns CDR1 SGHTA and CDR2 FQGNSA. This CDR3 is built from 13 residues. The CDR3, as DNA: TGTGCCAGCAGTGCCCCTCCGGCCGGGGCCCAGCATTTT. Its protein is CASSAPPAGAQHF.

This chain links TRBV3-1 (or the pseudogene TRBV3-2) with TRBJ2-5; 8 bases line up with TRBD2. Trimming cost V 1 base and J 3 bases; bases outside gene matches: 10. This CDR3 contains 17 residues. Germline CDR1 and CDR2: LGHDT and YNNKEL (reference sequence). The CDR3 here is CASSQGGPGSGEETQYF. CDR3 DNA sequence: TGTGCCAGCAGCCAAGGGGGCCCGGGTAGCGGGGAAGAGACCCAGTACTTC.